These 6 T cell receptor beta chains originate from one sample sequenced in a study of T cell repertoires in cytomegalovirus infection. Antigen specificity for these receptors is unknown. Each CDR3 protein gets one entry after TCRdb re-called the reads with MiXCR. The sample consists of roughly 500,000 distinct CDR3 sequences, 33% of them appearing once. Sequences were derived from cultured PBMCs, sampled from culture after CMV antigen stimulation. These receptors originate from a human donor in good health (CMV status not recorded). Some clones in this sample may be carry-over from other donors' samples.

This clonotype was detected a few times. The gene calls are TRBV30 and TRBJ2-1; the D gene is possibly TRBD2 (5 bases). The CDR3 runs 15 residues. V lost 5 bases and J lost 1, with 15 bases in between. Germline CDR1 is GTSNPN and CDR2 is SVGIG (reference sequence). CDR3: CAWGLSRRSYNEQFF. The CDR3 coding sequence is TGTGCCTGGGGTCTCTCCAGGAGGTCCTACAATGAGCAGTTCTTC. Complete variable domain (other parts from reference TRBV30 and TRBJ2-1): SQTIHQWPATLVQPVGSPLSLECTVEGTSNPNLYWYRQAAGRGLQLLFYSVGIGQISSEVPQNLSASRPQDRQFILSSKKLLLSDSGFYLCAWGLSRRSYNEQFFGPGTRLTVL.

This clonotype was recorded once. The genes are TRBV6-5 and TRBJ2-1; the match to TRBD2 covers 7 bases. J was trimmed by 8 bases and V by 6 bases; bases with no gene match: 7. Germline CDR1 and CDR2: MNHEY and SVGAGI. The CDR3 is made up of 13 amino acids. DNA of the CDR3: TGTGCCAGCAGGCACGGGGAGGGATATGAGCAGTTCTTC. It is translated as CASRHGEGYEQFF.

There are a few counts of this clonotype. The rearrangement uses TRBV7-9 and TRBJ1-4, with D tentatively TRBD1 (5 bases). V was pared by 5 bases and J by 6 bases, with 16 bases between. CDR3 length: 15 amino acids. CDR1 is SEHNR, CDR2 FQNEAQ, per germline (reference sequence). CDR3 amino acids: CASSGRGVADEKLFF. The CDR3 nucleotides read TGTGCCAGCAGCGGCCGGGGGGTAGCCGATGAAAAACTGTTTTTT.

The chain carries TRBV11-3 and TRBJ2-2; the D gene could be TRBD1 or TRBD2 (5 bases each). The CDR3 is 14 residues long. Germline V gene data show CDR1 as SGHNT and CDR2 as YENEEA. Trimming cost V 4 bases and J 7 bases, with 13 bases left between them. For the CDR3, the DNA is TGTGCCAGCAGCTCCCGGGACCCCCGCGGGGAGCTGTTTTTT. Its protein is CASSSRDPRGELFF.

The chain employs TRBV12-3 or TRBV12-4 and TRBJ2-1; TRBD2 matches at 11 bases. The CDR3 sequence is 15 residues long. Trimming removed 1 base from V and 5 bases from J; junction bases left unmatched: 1. CDR3: CASSLETSGDNEQFF. CDR3 coding DNA: TGTGCCAGCAGTTTAGAGACTAGCGGGGACAATGAGCAGTTCTTC.

The CDR3 spells CASRYDTVANTEAFF. The DNA of the CDR3 is TGTGCCAGCAGATACGATACGGTGGCGAACACTGAAGCTTTCTTT. V gene TRBV12-3 or TRBV12-4 combines with J gene TRBJ1-1; D ambiguous. The CDR3 length is 15 residues. Trimming took off 6 bases at V and 1 base at J, with 15 bases between the two ends.